This entry features one TCR beta chain sequence. Its target is unknown. The data belong to a study of sequential checkpoint blockade in melanoma. V lost 7 bases and J lost 2; bases outside the gene matches: 8. Germline V lookup: CDR1 MDHEN, CDR2 SYDVKM. There are 15 residues in the CDR3. Whole-study results and caveats: PD-L1 staining and CD8+ counts, not mutational load, tracked tumor T-cell clonality.

The table came from immunoSEQ multiplex PCR; TCRdb's copy has only in-frame clones and leaves some out. Seen here are some 10,000 clones, about 30% observed once, and the top ten hold roughly 24%. Treatment of the sample: randomized to nivolumab then ipilimumab (arm A) or the reverse (arm B). This specimen was tumor tissue (inferred from file names), taken from a patient given nivolumab and ipilimumab in sequence. The sequence derives from a human donor with melanoma. The gene calls are TRBV28 and TRBJ2-7, with 10 bases lining up with TRBD2. CDR3 sequence: CASILAGGLAYEQYF. CDR3 coding DNA: TGTGCCAGCATCTTAGCGGGGGGCCTTGCCTACGAGCAGTACTTC.